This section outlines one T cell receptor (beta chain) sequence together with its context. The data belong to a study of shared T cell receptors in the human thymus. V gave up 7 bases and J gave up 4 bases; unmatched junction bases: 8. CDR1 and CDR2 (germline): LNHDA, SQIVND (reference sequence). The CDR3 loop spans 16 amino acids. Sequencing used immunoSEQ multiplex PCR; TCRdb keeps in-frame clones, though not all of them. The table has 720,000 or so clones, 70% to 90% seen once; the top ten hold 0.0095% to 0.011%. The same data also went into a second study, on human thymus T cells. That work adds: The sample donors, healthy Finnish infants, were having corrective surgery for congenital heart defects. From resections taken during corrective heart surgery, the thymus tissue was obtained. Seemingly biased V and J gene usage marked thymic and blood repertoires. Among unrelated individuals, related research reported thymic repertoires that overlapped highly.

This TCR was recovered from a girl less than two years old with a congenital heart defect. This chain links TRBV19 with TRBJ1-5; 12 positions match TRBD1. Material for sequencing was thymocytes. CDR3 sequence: CASTGQGAWGNQPQHF. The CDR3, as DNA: TGTGCCAGTACGGGACAGGGGGCTTGGGGAAATCAGCCCCAGCATTTT.